One and the same sample provided the 3 T cell receptor beta chains below, sequenced in a study of blood T cell repertoires in COVID-19. The data were produced by immunoSEQ multiplex PCR, yet TCRdb's version contains in-frame clones alone and is incomplete. This sample carries about 120,000 clones, around three quarters of them seen once, and the ten largest clones take approximately 3.9%. Input material: peripheral blood. The source is a woman of 80 years or more with acute or convalescent COVID-19.

The rearrangement links TRBV18 to TRBJ1-1, with 8 bases lining up with TRBD1. Losses at the gene ends were 8 bases for V and 4 bases for J; bases not matched to a gene: 12. Germline CDR1 and CDR2: KGHSH and LQKENI. CDR3 size: 15 residues. CDR3 nucleotide sequence: TGTGCCAGCACCGGAGCGCACAGGGGGTCCACTGAAGCTTTCTTT. Protein: CASTGAHRGSTEAFF.

This chain connects TRBV15 to TRBJ1-2, with 9 nucleotides matching TRBD1. CDR1 LNHNV and CDR2 YYDKDF come from the germline V gene (reference sequence). The J segment lost 5 bases and the V segment lost 2 bases, leaving 6 bases of the junction unmatched. The CDR3 sequence is 15 residues long. The CDR3 bases are TGTGCCACCAGCAGATCTTCCGACAGGGGGTATGGCTACACCTTC. Translation gives CATSRSSDRGYGYTF.

This clone was recorded only once. The V call is TRBV5-1, the J call TRBJ2-7; D gene unclear. Trimming took 0 bases from V and 3 from J, leaving 7 bases between them. Germline loops: CDR1 SGHRS, CDR2 YFSETQ. This CDR3 comprises 13 residues. CDR3 nucleotides: TGCGCCAGCAGCTTGGACAGCCACTACGAGCAGTACTTC. It encodes CASSLDSHYEQYF.